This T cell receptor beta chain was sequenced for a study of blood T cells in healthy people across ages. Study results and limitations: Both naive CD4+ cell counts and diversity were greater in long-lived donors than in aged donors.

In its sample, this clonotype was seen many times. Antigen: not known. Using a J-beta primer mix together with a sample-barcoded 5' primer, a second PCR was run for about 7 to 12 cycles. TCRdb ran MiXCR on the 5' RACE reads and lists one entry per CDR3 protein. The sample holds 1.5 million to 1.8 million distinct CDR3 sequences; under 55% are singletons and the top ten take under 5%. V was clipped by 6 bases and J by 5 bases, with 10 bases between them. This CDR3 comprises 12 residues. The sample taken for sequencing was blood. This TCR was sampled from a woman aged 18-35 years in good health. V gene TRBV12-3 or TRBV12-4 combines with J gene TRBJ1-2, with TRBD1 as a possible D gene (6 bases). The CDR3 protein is CASSRTGYGYTF. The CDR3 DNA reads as TGTGCCAGCAGCCGTACAGGGTATGGCTACACCTTC.